The TCR beta chain described here comes from a study of blood T cell repertoires in COVID-19. The repertoire was sequenced with immunoSEQ multiplex PCR; TCRdb's copy has only in-frame clones and lacks some. The sample records about 250,000 clones, around 80% being singletons. This clone was recorded a few times. The V segment lost 5 bases and the J segment 9 bases; nucleotides outside the gene matches: 9. This CDR3 region has 15 residues. The germline gives CDR1 MNHEY, CDR2 SVGEGT. The receptor was isolated from a human donor in a cohort sampled during active COVID-19. V is TRBV6-2 or TRBV6-3 and J is TRBJ1-6; 8 positions agree with TRBD1. Input material: peripheral blood. The CDR3 sequence is CASSNDRGRGSPLHF. The CDR3, as DNA: TGTGCCAGCAGTAACGACAGGGGTAGAGGTTCACCCCTCCACTTT.